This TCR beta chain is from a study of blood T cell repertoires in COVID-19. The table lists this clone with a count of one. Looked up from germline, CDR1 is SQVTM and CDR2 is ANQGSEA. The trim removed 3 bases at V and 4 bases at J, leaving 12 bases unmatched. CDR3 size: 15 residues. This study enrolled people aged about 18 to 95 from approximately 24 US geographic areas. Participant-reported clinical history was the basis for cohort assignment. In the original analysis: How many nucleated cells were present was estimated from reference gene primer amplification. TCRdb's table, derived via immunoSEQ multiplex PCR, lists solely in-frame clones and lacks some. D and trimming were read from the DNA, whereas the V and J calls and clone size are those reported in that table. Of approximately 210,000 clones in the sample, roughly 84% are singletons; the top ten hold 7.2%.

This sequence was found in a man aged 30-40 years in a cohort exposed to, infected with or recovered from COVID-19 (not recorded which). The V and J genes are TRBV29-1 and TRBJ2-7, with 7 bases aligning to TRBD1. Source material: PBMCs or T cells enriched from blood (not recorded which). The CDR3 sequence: CSVDGIAGTEYEQYF. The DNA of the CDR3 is TGCAGCGTTGATGGGATAGCCGGGACAGAATACGAGCAGTACTTC.